The 24 T cell receptor beta chains listed next were all sequenced from one sample in a study of T cell responses to AZD1222 COVID-19 vaccine. The repertoire was sequenced with immunoSEQ multiplex PCR; TCRdb's copy has only in-frame clones and lacks some. The table has 80,000 to 90,000 clones, 85% to 90% seen once. Sequenced here: peripheral blood, sampled 28 days after the second AZD1222 dose. The receptor source for this set is an adult who received the AZD1222 COVID-19 vaccine.

V usage is TRBV7-2 and J usage is TRBJ2-5, with unresolved D. The CDR3 covers 13 residues. Trimming stripped 3 bases from V and 2 bases from J, with 7 bases between. In germline, CDR1 is SGHTA, CDR2 FQGNSA. The CDR3 DNA sequence: TGTGCCAGCAGCTTTTCCTTACAAGAGACCCAGTACTTC. It encodes CASSFSLQETQYF.

The rearrangement joins TRBV11-2 to TRBJ2-5; 9 bases are shared with TRBD1. The CDR3 covers 16 residues. From germline, CDR1 is SGHAT and CDR2 FQNNGV. The V gene end was trimmed by 0 bases and the J gene end by 6 bases; junction bases not matched to a gene: 8. In nucleotides, the CDR3 is TGTGCCAGCAGCTTAGACGGGACAGGGACGGAAAAGACCCAGTACTTC. Its translation: CASSLDGTGTEKTQYF.

The chain uses TRBV6-6 and TRBJ1-6; the D is unclear. The CDR3 runs 17 residues. Trimming cost V 5 bases and J 2 bases, with 16 bases left between them. Germline lookup yields CDR1 MNHNY and CDR2 SVGAGI (reference sequence). Here the CDR3 DNA reads TGTGCCAGCAGTCTATCTCCCACCTCAGCCTATAATTCACCCCTCCACTTT. It specifies CASSLSPTSAYNSPLHF.

The chain is built from TRBV19 and TRBJ2-3; 7 positions match TRBD2. The CDR3 runs 14 residues. V lost 7 bases to trimming and J lost 2 bases; unmatched junction nucleotides: 6. The V gene's germline CDR1 is LNHDA and CDR2 SQIVND (reference sequence). The CDR3 DNA follows: TGTGCCAGTACCCCCAGCGGGGTCACAGATACGCAGTATTTT. This translates into CASTPSGVTDTQYF.

The sample holds a few counts of this clone. The V gene is TRBV2, the J gene TRBJ2-5, with 7 bases aligning to TRBD1. Looked up from germline, CDR1 is SNHLY and CDR2 is FYNNEI. Unmatched junction bases numbered 5, after V lost 5 bases and J lost 5 bases. The CDR3 has 13 residues. The CDR3 bases are TGTGCCAGCAGTTACAGGGGTTTGGAGACCCAGTACTTC. Residues: CASSYRGLETQYF.

This clone was picked up a small number of times. The V gene is TRBV6-5, the J gene TRBJ1-4; TRBD1 matches 11 bases. With V trimmed by 10 bases and J by 8 bases, 6 bases remained unmatched. The germline gives CDR1 MNHEY, CDR2 SVGAGI. This CDR3 region has 13 residues. The chain's CDR3 is CATSGDRGEKLFF. CDR3 DNA sequence: TGTGCCACCTCCGGGGACAGGGGGGAAAAACTGTTTTTT.

This clone appeared once. The V and J genes are TRBV28 and TRBJ2-7, with TRBD1 matching over 9 bases. The CDR3 loop spans 15 amino acids. Germline CDR1 is MDHEN and CDR2 is SYDVKM. Trimming at V came to 3 bases and at J to 4 bases, leaving 7 bases not matched to a gene. The CDR3 DNA reads as TGTGCCAGCAGTTTGGGGACAGGGTTGGGATACGAGCAGTACTTC. Its protein product is CASSLGTGLGYEQYF.

This clone was recorded a few times. The chain joins TRBV4-1 to TRBJ2-7, with D possibly being TRBD1 (5 bases). The length of the CDR3 is 16 residues. V was shortened by 4 bases and J by 2 bases, with 18 bases between the two germline ends. Germline V CDR1 and CDR2: MGHRA, YSYEKL. CDR3 amino acids: CASSPFLQGSAYEQYF. CDR3 nucleotide sequence: TGCGCCAGCAGCCCCTTCCTCCAGGGTTCGGCCTACGAGCAGTACTTC.

The rearrangement uses TRBV7-9 and TRBJ1-1; possible D gene TRBD1, 5 bases. Germline-derived CDR1 and CDR2 are SEHNR and FQNEAQ (reference sequence). This CDR3 is 13 amino acids long. V gave up 0 bases and J gave up 6 bases, with 8 bases separating them. The CDR3 loop reads CASSLARASEAFF. As DNA, the CDR3 is TGTGCCAGCAGCTTAGCCAGGGCATCTGAAGCTTTCTTT.

The rearrangement links TRBV30 to TRBJ2-5, with D possibly being TRBD1 or TRBD2 (5 bases each). The length of the CDR3 is 14 residues. Germline CDR1 and CDR2: GTSNPN and SVGIG (reference sequence). V lost 5 bases and J 4 bases, leaving 17 bases between the germline ends. CDR3 in DNA: TGTGCCTGGGGGGACCCGCGTGGGGGAGAGACCCAGTACTTC. It yields the protein CAWGDPRGGETQYF.

CDR3 bases: TGTGCCTGGGTGTCACAGGTTACCTATGGCTACACCTTC. Its protein is CAWVSQVTYGYTF. The V gene is TRBV30, the J gene TRBJ1-2; perhaps TRBD1 as D (5 bases). The germline V gene encodes CDR1 GTSNPN and CDR2 SVGIG (reference sequence). The CDR3 has 13 amino acids. V lost 5 bases and J 4 bases, leaving 14 bases between the germline ends.

The chain has TRBV5-6 and TRBJ2-1, with 8 bases that match TRBD2. CDR3 size: 13 residues. CDR1 and CDR2 from the germline V gene are SGHDT and YYEEEE. The trim removed 1 base at V and 8 bases at J, leaving 2 bases unmatched. The CDR3 DNA is TGTGCCAGCAGCTTGCCCGGGGGGGATGAGCAGTTCTTC. Translation gives CASSLPGGDEQFF.

The V and J genes are TRBV7-8 and TRBJ2-1; D may be TRBD1 (5 bases). Germline CDR1 is SGHVS and CDR2 is FQNEAQ. V lost 7 bases and J 4 bases, leaving 17 bases between the germline ends. This CDR3 is 15 amino acids long. CDR3 in amino acids: CASTLSGAAYNEQFF. In DNA form, the CDR3 reads TGTGCCAGCACCCTTAGTGGGGCCGCGTACAATGAGCAGTTCTTC. The full variable domain, in which reference TRBV7-8 and TRBJ2-1 provide the parts outside the CDR3, is GAGVSQSPRYKVAKRGQDVALRCDPISGHVSLFWYQQALGQGPEFLTYFQNEAQLDKSGLPSDRFFAERPEGSVSTLKIQRTQQEDSAVYLCASTLSGAAYNEQFFGPGTRLTVL.

In this sample, this clone turned up once. The chain carries TRBV27 and TRBJ2-1, with D perhaps matching TRBD1 or TRBD2 (5 bases each). This CDR3 is 13 amino acids long. With 7 bases removed from V and 8 bases from J, the gap between germline ends came to 15 bases. Germline V CDR1 and CDR2: MNHEY, SMNVEV (reference sequence). CDR3 region: CASTPRLGDEQFF. CDR3 nucleotides: TGTGCCAGCACCCCCCGATTGGGGGATGAGCAGTTCTTC.

The chain joins TRBV4-2 to TRBJ1-6; 10 bases map to TRBD1. The CDR3 has 15 amino acids. Germline CDR1 LGHNA, CDR2 YNFKEQ. V lost 5 bases, J lost 6 bases, and 4 bases stayed unmatched. Here the CDR3 reads CASSSGTGVNSPLHF. The CDR3 DNA is TGTGCCAGCAGCAGCGGGACAGGGGTTAATTCACCCCTCCACTTT.

The chain carries TRBV7-9 and TRBJ1-5; 7 nucleotides match TRBD1. From germline, CDR1 is SEHNR and CDR2 FQNEAQ (reference sequence). The CDR3 is 14 amino acids. Trimming removed 1 base from V and 8 bases from J; junction bases left unmatched: 5. CDR3 sequence reads: CASSLDIGGKPQHF. The CDR3 nucleotides read TGTGCCAGCAGCTTAGATATAGGGGGCAAGCCCCAGCATTTT.

The CDR3 DNA reads TGTGCCAGCAGTTACGCGGGGGGTAGTGAGCAGTTCTTC. The encoded protein is CASSYAGGSEQFF. This chain uses TRBV6-5 with TRBJ2-1; TRBD2 aligns across 8 bases. CDR3 length: 13 amino acids. After removal of 2 bases from V and 9 bases from J, the junction contained 3 bases not matched to a gene. CDR1 and CDR2 from the germline V gene are MNHEY and SVGAGI.

V gene TRBV29-1 combines with J gene TRBJ1-4; TRBD1 matches at 8 bases. V was clipped by 7 bases and J by 2 bases; unmatched bases: 6. Germline CDR1 SQVTM, CDR2 ANQGSEA. This CDR3 comprises 14 residues. CDR3 region: CSARQGATNEKLFF. The CDR3 bases are TGCAGCGCCCGGCAGGGGGCTACTAATGAAAAACTGTTTTTT.

The chain uses TRBV6-6 and TRBJ1-2; D is possibly TRBD1 (5 bases). The V gene lost 5 bases and the J gene lost 8 bases, with 27 bases spanning the gap. Looked up from germline, CDR1 is MNHNY and CDR2 is SVGAGI (reference sequence). The CDR3 is made up of 17 amino acids. CDR3 sequence (DNA): TGTGCCAGCAGTCCAAATTCTTGGCAGGGCCCCCTTGGAGGCTACACCTTC. This codes for CASSPNSWQGPLGGYTF.

CDR3 coding DNA: TGCAGTGCTAGTGCTCCGGGACAGCTAAGGGAGACCCAGTACTTC. Residues: CSASAPGQLRETQYF. The rearrangement joins TRBV20-1 to TRBJ2-5; TRBD1 matches 7 bases. V lost 3 bases to trimming and J lost 5 bases; unmatched junction nucleotides: 12. Germline values: CDR1 DFQATT, CDR2 SNEGSKA (reference sequence). The CDR3 extends over 15 amino acids.

The genes are TRBV20-1 and TRBJ1-1; D uncertain. The CDR3 spans 11 residues. CDR1 is DFQATT, CDR2 SNEGSKA, per germline (reference sequence). Trimming took 3 bases from V and 1 from J, leaving 3 bases between them. In DNA form, the CDR3 reads TGCAGTGCTAGCAAGAACACTGAAGCTTTCTTT. This codes for CSASKNTEAFF.

This clone appeared once. This chain links TRBV7-9 with TRBJ2-7, with TRBD1 matching 8 bases. In germline, CDR1 is SEHNR, CDR2 FQNEAQ (reference sequence). V dropped 5 bases and J dropped 7; count of bases not matched to a gene: 7. The CDR3 extends over 13 amino acids. CDR3 region: CASSPTGVWEQYF. The CDR3 bases are TGTGCCAGCAGCCCGACAGGGGTGTGGGAGCAGTACTTC.

This clone was counted a single time. The CDR3 coding sequence is TGTGCCAGCAGCTTAGGGGGGGTGAACACTGAAGCTTTCTTT. This sequence encodes CASSLGGVNTEAFF. The chain recombines TRBV7-8 with TRBJ1-1; perhaps TRBD1 as D (5 bases). The V gene lost 1 base and the J gene lost 0 bases, with 6 bases spanning the gap. Germline CDR1 is SGHVS and CDR2 is FQNEAQ. The CDR3 is 14 amino acids.

This chain uses TRBV6-1 with TRBJ1-5; D possibly corresponds to TRBD1 (6 bases). Trimming took off 0 bases at V and 6 bases at J, with 15 bases between the two ends. CDR1 is MNHNS, CDR2 SASEGT, per germline. This CDR3 spans 16 amino acids. Here the CDR3 DNA reads TGTGCCAGCAGTGAAGCAATAGGGGGGGCGGGTCAGCCCCAGCATTTT. Encoded protein: CASSEAIGGAGQPQHF.